Detailed here is one TCR beta chain. Antigen specificity is unknown. The sample originates from a study of blood T cells in healthy people across ages. The study, taken as a whole, reports: Strong correlation linked observed beta diversity and percent naive T cells. Donors of long life had a larger count of naive CD4+ cells and greater diversity than aged donors. It was held that the diversity estimates obtained from one million T cells were underestimates.

Using a J-beta primer mix together with a sample-barcoded 5' primer, a second PCR was run for roughly 7 to 12 cycles. TCRdb fed the 5' RACE reads into MiXCR, producing one record per CDR3 protein. The sample has about 970,000 distinct CDR3 sequences, roughly 51% seen once; the top ten hold over 20%. Isolation per sample recovered at least 7 million PBMCs. Sequences were obtained from blood. This sequence originates from a woman aged 55-69 years in good health.

The CDR3 DNA reads as TGCGCCAGCAGCCAGCAACAGGGTCGGAATCAGCCCCAGCATTTT. As protein: CASSQQQGRNQPQHF. The chain employs TRBV4-1 and TRBJ1-5; possibly TRBD1 for D (6 bases). The CDR3 extends over 15 amino acids. V was cut by 3 bases and J by 4 bases, with 13 bases left in between. Germline V gene sequence: CDR1 MGHRA, CDR2 YSYEKL.